Below are 6 T cell receptor beta chains sequenced from a single sample in a study of OX40 agonist ivuxolimab in advanced cancers. TCRdb's copy holds only in-frame clones and misses some; the assay was immunoSEQ multiplex PCR. The table shows roughly 100,000 clones, with approximately 80% occurring only once. Source: CD4+ or CD8+ T cells sorted from blood, taken in a trial of the OX40 agonist ivuxolimab. All receptors come from an adult with an advanced solid tumor such as melanoma, head and neck, liver or kidney cancer.

DNA of the CDR3: TGTGCCAGCAGTTCGACAGGAGGGGGCACTGAGCAGTTCTTC. Translating it yields CASSSTGGGTEQFF. V and J are TRBV6-6 and TRBJ2-1, with D possibly being TRBD1 (7 bases). CDR1 is MNHNY, CDR2 SVGAGI, per germline (reference sequence). Trimming took 4 bases from V and 9 from J, leaving 16 bases between them. The CDR3 sequence is 14 residues long.

The chain is built from TRBV29-1 and TRBJ2-7, with D tentatively TRBD2 (5 bases). Trimming pared 7 bases from V and 0 bases from J, leaving 19 bases between. In germline, CDR1 is SQVTM, CDR2 ANQGSEA. The CDR3 totals 15 residues. The CDR3 here is CSALPGLGGSYEQYF. The CDR3, as DNA: TGCAGCGCCCTACCTGGGTTAGGAGGCTCCTACGAGCAGTACTTC.

The chain employs TRBV19 and TRBJ2-1; maybe TRBD1 (6 bases). The germline V gene has CDR1 LNHDA and CDR2 SQIVND (reference sequence). V was shortened by 3 bases and J by 8 bases, with 14 bases between the two germline ends. The CDR3 is 14 residues long. CDR3 residues: CASSMRTAGDEQFF. In DNA, the CDR3 is TGTGCCAGTAGTATGCGGACAGCAGGCGATGAGCAGTTCTTC.

V usage is TRBV18 and J usage is TRBJ1-4, with a weak D call TRBD1 (6 bases). The CDR3 sequence is 13 residues long. The germline CDR1 and CDR2 sequences are KGHSH and LQKENI. V lost 5 bases, J lost 5 bases, and 9 bases lay in between. The CDR3 region is CASSADRNEKLFF. The CDR3 DNA sequence: TGTGCCAGCTCAGCGGACAGAAATGAAAAACTGTTTTTT.

The rearrangement uses TRBV9 and TRBJ1-6; TRBD1 matches at 8 bases. The V and J ends lost 3 bases and 0 bases, in that order; junction bases with no gene match: 8. This CDR3 is built from 18 residues. CDR1 is SGDLS, CDR2 YYNGEE, per germline. Here the CDR3 DNA reads TGTGCCAGCAGCGGGCTCCGGGACAGGAGCTCCTATAATTCACCCCTCCACTTT. It specifies CASSGLRDRSSYNSPLHF. The full variable domain, in which reference TRBV9 and TRBJ1-6 provide the parts outside the CDR3, is DSGVTQTPKHLITATGQRVTLRCSPRSGDLSVYWYQQSLDQGLQFLIQYYNGEERAKGNILERFSAQQFPDLHSELNLSSLELGDSALYFCASSGLRDRSSYNSPLHFGNGTRLTVT.

This clone was counted a few times. The V and J genes are TRBV6-5 and TRBJ2-3, with D perhaps TRBD2 (5 bases). The CDR3 consists of 13 residues. V lost 6 bases and J lost 5, with 12 bases in between. Germline CDR1 reads MNHEY; CDR2 reads SVGAGI. The DNA for the CDR3 is TGTGCCAGCAGGGAGGACGGTTTAGATACGCAGTATTTT. Translation gives CASREDGLDTQYF.